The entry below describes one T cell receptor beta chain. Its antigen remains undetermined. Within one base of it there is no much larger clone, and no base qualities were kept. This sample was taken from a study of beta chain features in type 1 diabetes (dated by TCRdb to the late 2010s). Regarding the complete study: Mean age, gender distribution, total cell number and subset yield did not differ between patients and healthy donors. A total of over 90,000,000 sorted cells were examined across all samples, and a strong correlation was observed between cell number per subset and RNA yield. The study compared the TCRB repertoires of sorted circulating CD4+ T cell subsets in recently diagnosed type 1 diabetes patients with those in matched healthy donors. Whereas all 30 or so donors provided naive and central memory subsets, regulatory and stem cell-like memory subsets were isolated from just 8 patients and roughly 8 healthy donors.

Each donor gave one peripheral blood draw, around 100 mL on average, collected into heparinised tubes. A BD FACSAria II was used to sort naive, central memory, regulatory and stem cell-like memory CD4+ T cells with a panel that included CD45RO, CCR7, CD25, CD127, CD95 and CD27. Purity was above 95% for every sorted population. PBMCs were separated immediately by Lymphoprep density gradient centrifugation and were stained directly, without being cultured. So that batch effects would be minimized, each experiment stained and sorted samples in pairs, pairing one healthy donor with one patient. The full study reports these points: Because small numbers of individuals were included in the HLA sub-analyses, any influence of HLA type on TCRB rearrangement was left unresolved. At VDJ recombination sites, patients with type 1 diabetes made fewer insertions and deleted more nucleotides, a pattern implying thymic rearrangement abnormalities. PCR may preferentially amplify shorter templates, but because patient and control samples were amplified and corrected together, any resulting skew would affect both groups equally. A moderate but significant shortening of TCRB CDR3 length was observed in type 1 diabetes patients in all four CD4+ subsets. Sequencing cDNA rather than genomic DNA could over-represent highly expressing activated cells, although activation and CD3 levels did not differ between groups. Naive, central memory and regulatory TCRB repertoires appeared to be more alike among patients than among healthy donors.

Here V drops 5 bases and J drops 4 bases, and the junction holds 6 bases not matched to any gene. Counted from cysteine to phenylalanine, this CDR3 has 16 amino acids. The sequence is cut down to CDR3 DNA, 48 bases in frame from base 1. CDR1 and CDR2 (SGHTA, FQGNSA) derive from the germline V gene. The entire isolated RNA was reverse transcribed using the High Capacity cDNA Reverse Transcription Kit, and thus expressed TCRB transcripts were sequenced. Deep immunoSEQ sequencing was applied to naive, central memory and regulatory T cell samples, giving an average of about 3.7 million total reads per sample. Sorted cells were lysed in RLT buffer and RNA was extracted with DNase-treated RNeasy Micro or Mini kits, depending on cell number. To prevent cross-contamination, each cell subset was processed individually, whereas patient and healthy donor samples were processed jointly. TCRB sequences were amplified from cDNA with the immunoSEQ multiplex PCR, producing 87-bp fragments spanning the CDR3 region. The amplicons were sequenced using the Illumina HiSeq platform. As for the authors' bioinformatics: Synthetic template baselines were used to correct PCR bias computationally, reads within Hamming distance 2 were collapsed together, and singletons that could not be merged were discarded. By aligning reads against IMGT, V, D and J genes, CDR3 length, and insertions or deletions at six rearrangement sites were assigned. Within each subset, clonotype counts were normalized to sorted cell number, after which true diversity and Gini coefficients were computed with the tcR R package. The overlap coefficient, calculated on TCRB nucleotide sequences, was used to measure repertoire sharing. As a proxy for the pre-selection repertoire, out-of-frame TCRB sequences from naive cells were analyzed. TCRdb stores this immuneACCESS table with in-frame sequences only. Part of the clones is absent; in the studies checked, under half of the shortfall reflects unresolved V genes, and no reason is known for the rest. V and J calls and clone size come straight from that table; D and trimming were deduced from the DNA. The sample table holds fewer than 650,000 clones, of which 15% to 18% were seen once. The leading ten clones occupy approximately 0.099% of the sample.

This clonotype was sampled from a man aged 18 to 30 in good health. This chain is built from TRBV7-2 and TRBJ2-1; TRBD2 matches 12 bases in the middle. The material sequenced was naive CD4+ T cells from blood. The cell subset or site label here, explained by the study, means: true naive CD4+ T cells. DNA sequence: TGTGCCAGCAGCAGCAGGACTAGCGGGACTTACAATGAGCAGTTCTTC. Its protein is CASSSRTSGTYNEQFF.